Each of the 22 T cell receptor beta chains below was sequenced from the same sample in a study of cytomegalovirus exposure and HLA in healthy donors. 13 Jbeta primers and 60 Vbeta primers were used for the PCR. Sequencing used immunoSEQ multiplex PCR; TCRdb keeps in-frame clones, though not all of them. Of fewer than 150,000 clones in the sample, 75% to 90% are singletons; the top ten hold 1%. The sample consisted of PBMCs. Receptors originate from a man between 35 and 55 years old in good health and CMV-seronegative.

The chain carries TRBV5-6 and TRBJ2-5; 8 bases fit TRBD1. The germline CDR1 and CDR2 sequences are SGHDT and YYEEEE. The V and J ends lost 0 bases and 4 bases, in that order; junction bases with no gene match: 8. This CDR3 contains 16 residues. The CDR3 is CASSLDFRGQGETQYF. The CDR3 DNA follows: TGTGCCAGCAGCTTGGATTTCAGGGGGCAAGGAGAGACCCAGTACTTC.

The chain employs TRBV30 and TRBJ2-1, with 8 bases that match TRBD1. The CDR3 spans 13 residues. Germline lookup yields CDR1 GTSNPN and CDR2 SVGIG (reference sequence). The junction had 1 base not matched to a gene; V was cut back by 4 bases and J by 2 bases. The chain's CDR3 is CAWNRGTYNEQFF. The DNA of the CDR3 is TGTGCCTGGAACAGGGGGACCTACAATGAGCAGTTCTTC.

This chain uses TRBV2 with TRBJ2-2; 11 positions match TRBD2. CDR1 is SNHLY and CDR2 is FYNNEI in the germline V gene. CDR3 size: 15 residues. With V trimmed by 10 bases and J by 2 bases, 6 bases remained unmatched. CDR3 in amino acids: CATPGLAANTGELFF. CDR3 DNA: TGTGCCACCCCGGGACTAGCGGCCAACACCGGGGAGCTGTTTTTT.

The rearrangement joins TRBV6-5 to TRBJ1-2; possible D gene TRBD1, 6 bases. The CDR3 contains 15 residues. Germline CDR1 and CDR2: MNHEY and SVGAGI. The V end was cut by 4 bases, the J end by 6 bases, with 18 bases between. CDR3 sequence reads: CASSSYSGAGDGYTF. Written as DNA, the CDR3 is TGTGCCAGCAGTTCCTATTCAGGGGCCGGGGATGGCTACACCTTC.

CDR3 in amino acids: CAWSVKGAETQYF. The CDR3 region has the DNA TGTGCCTGGAGTGTAAAGGGGGCCGAGACCCAGTACTTC. J is TRBJ2-5 and V is TRBV30; 7 bases are shared with TRBD1. Per germline, CDR1 GTSNPN and CDR2 SVGIG (reference sequence). V was clipped by 0 bases and J by 5 bases; unmatched bases: 3. The CDR3 extends over 13 amino acids.

This clone showed up just a few times. V usage is TRBV29-1 and J usage is TRBJ1-1; 8 nucleotides line up with TRBD1. There are 13 residues in the CDR3. Germline lookup yields CDR1 SQVTM and CDR2 ANQGSEA. V gave up 4 bases and J gave up 5 bases; unmatched junction bases: 6. CDR3 nucleotide sequence: TGCAGCGTTGGGTTACAGGGGGGGACTGAAGCTTTCTTT. Its translation: CSVGLQGGTEAFF.

The V call is TRBV5-1, the J call TRBJ2-7, with 9 nucleotides matching TRBD1. The CDR3 has 15 residues. In germline, CDR1 is SGHRS, CDR2 YFSETQ. After removal of 2 bases from V and 2 bases from J, the junction contained 5 bases not matched to a gene. CDR3 loop: CASSFRQGDPYEQYF. CDR3 DNA sequence: TGCGCCAGCAGCTTCCGACAGGGGGACCCCTACGAGCAGTACTTC.

Of note for this clone: Other DNA sequences in the same sample also yield this CDR3. The chain carries TRBV7-2 and TRBJ2-7; D may be TRBD2 (6 bases). The CDR3 has 16 residues. From germline, CDR1 is SGHTA and CDR2 FQGNSA. Trimming cost V 3 bases and J 0 bases, with 15 bases left between them. CDR3 DNA: TGTGCCAGCAGCTTTCTTGGTGGGGGGTTCTCCTACGAGCAGTACTTC. The encoded protein is CASSFLGGGFSYEQYF.

The chain combines TRBV7-9 with TRBJ1-1; D remains ambiguous. V shed 5 bases and J shed 1 base, with 11 bases lying between them. There are 14 residues in the CDR3. Germline values: CDR1 SEHNR, CDR2 FQNEAQ (reference sequence). The CDR3 loop is CASSLLVTNTEAFF. In DNA, the CDR3 is TGTGCCAGCAGCCTACTAGTTACGAACACTGAAGCTTTCTTT.

The chain uses TRBV6-5 and TRBJ2-7; D is possibly TRBD1 (6 bases). Germline V gives CDR1 MNHEY, CDR2 SVGAGI. V was clipped by 6 bases and J by 2 bases, with 11 bases between them. The CDR3 has 13 amino acids. CDR3 sequence reads: CASRQGIAYEQYF. The CDR3 region has the DNA TGTGCCAGCAGACAGGGAATCGCCTACGAGCAGTACTTC.

The gene calls are TRBV7-2 and TRBJ2-3; D call uncertain. The CDR3 is made up of 15 amino acids. Germline CDR1 and CDR2: SGHTA and FQGNSA. V shed 1 base and J shed 1 base, with 9 bases lying between them. CDR3 in DNA: TGTGCCAGCAGCTTAGATTCCCTAGGCACAGATACGCAGTATTTT. This codes for CASSLDSLGTDTQYF.

The chain uses TRBV2 and TRBJ2-3; TRBD2 might be the D (5 bases). V lost 5 bases and J lost 6, with 12 bases in between. CDR1 is SNHLY and CDR2 is FYNNEI in the germline V gene. There are 13 residues in the CDR3. The CDR3 nucleotides read TGTGCCAGCAGTAGAGAAGCGGTCGATACGCAGTATTTT. This sequence encodes CASSREAVDTQYF. The complete variable domain, with remaining parts taken from reference TRBV2 and TRBJ2-3, reads EPEVTQTPSHQVTQMGQEVILRCVPISNHLYFYWYRQILGQKVEFLVSFYNNEISEKSEIFDDQFSVERPDGSNFTLKIRSTKLEDSAMYFCASSREAVDTQYFGPGTRLTVL.

The rearrangement links TRBV5-1 to TRBJ2-3, with 8 bases identical to TRBD2. J was trimmed by 2 bases and V by 0 bases; bases with no gene match: 2. The CDR3 extends over 15 amino acids. CDR1 is SGHRS, CDR2 YFSETQ, per germline. The chain's CDR3 is CASSLASGPTDTQYF. The DNA of the CDR3 is TGCGCCAGCAGCTTGGCTAGCGGGCCCACAGATACGCAGTATTTT.

The chain combines TRBV5-1 with TRBJ2-5, with D hard to call. There are 12 residues in the CDR3. Trimming removed 2 bases at V and 3 bases at J, with 5 bases between. The germline CDR1 and CDR2 sequences are SGHRS and YFSETQ. Written as DNA, the CDR3 is TGCGCCAGCAGCTTCGGAGAAGAGACCCAGTACTTC. This codes for CASSFGEETQYF.

The chain links TRBV6-6 to TRBJ2-5; possible D gene TRBD1, 6 bases. The V end was cut by 0 bases, the J end by 5 bases, with 16 bases between. This CDR3 has 16 amino acids. Germline-derived CDR1 and CDR2 are MNHNY and SVGAGI (reference sequence). The DNA for the CDR3 is TGTGCCAGCAGTTACTCGATTGGGGGCGCGGGTGAGACCCAGTACTTC. It yields the protein CASSYSIGGAGETQYF.

This chain links TRBV5-1 with TRBJ2-5; tentatively, D is TRBD2 (5 bases). CDR1 SGHRS and CDR2 YFSETQ come from the germline V gene. The CDR3 is 14 residues long. The V end lost 0 bases, the J end lost 3 bases, and 9 bases lay between the germline ends. The CDR3: CASSLALAKETQYF. In nucleotides, the CDR3 is TGCGCCAGCAGCTTGGCCTTAGCGAAAGAGACCCAGTACTTC. Complete variable domain (other parts from reference TRBV5-1 and TRBJ2-5): KAGVTQTPRYLIKTRGQQVTLSCSPISGHRSVSWYQQTPGQGLQFLFEYFSETQRNKGNFPGRFSGRQFSNSRSEMNVSTLELGDSALYLCASSLALAKETQYFGPGTRLLVL.

The chain's CDR3 is CASSSPSRDSFYEQYF. CDR3 coding DNA: TGTGCCAGCAGCTCTCCTTCCCGGGACAGCTTCTACGAGCAGTACTTC. This chain links TRBV11-3 with TRBJ2-7; 7 positions match TRBD1. The germline V gene has CDR1 SGHNT and CDR2 YENEEA. This CDR3 has 16 amino acids. V lost 4 bases and J lost 3; bases outside the gene matches: 12.

This clone was detected only a few times. This sequence joins TRBV7-9 and TRBJ2-3, with TRBD1 matching 12 bases. The germline V gene encodes CDR1 SEHNR and CDR2 FQNEAQ (reference sequence). The CDR3 has 13 amino acids. V lost 8 bases, J lost 4 bases, and 1 base stayed unmatched. The CDR3 reads CASGTGGADTQYF. The DNA of the CDR3 is TGTGCCAGCGGGACAGGGGGCGCAGATACGCAGTATTTT.

In this sample, this clone turned up a few times. The rearrangement uses TRBV5-1 and TRBJ2-3; tentative D call: TRBD1 (6 bases). Germline CDR1 SGHRS, CDR2 YFSETQ. With 4 bases removed from V and 4 bases from J, the gap between germline ends came to 10 bases. The length of the CDR3 is 13 residues. The CDR3 nucleotides are TGCGCCAGCAGCGACAACAGGGCAGATACGCAGTATTTT. It codes for CASSDNRADTQYF.

The chain links TRBV5-1 to TRBJ1-2; TRBD1 might be the D (6 bases). The V end lost 4 bases, the J end lost 6 bases, and 16 bases lay between the germline ends. CDR1 SGHRS and CDR2 YFSETQ come from the germline V gene. The CDR3 is 14 residues long. CDR3 DNA sequence: TGCGCCAGCAGCGGAATACAGGGATCGGATGGCTACACCTTC. Its protein product is CASSGIQGSDGYTF.

This chain connects TRBV4-2 to TRBJ2-2, with 7 bases lining up with TRBD2. V was pared by 4 bases and J by 0 bases, with 5 bases of the junction left unmatched. This CDR3 is 16 amino acids long. Germline V gene data show CDR1 as LGHNA and CDR2 as YNFKEQ. The CDR3, as DNA: TGTGCCAGCAGCCTCGGAGCGGGGCCGAACACCGGGGAGCTGTTTTTT. It translates to CASSLGAGPNTGELFF.

The V and J genes are TRBV6-5 and TRBJ2-7, with 8 bases matching TRBD1. Germline V gives CDR1 MNHEY, CDR2 SVGAGI. The length of the CDR3 is 15 residues. V was pared by 7 bases and J by 1 base, with 9 bases of the junction left unmatched. CDR3 in DNA: TGTGCCAGCAAGCAGGGACAGGTACAGTCCTACGAGCAGTACTTC. Encoded protein: CASKQGQVQSYEQYF.